Included here is one T cell receptor (beta chain) sequence, with context. Antigen specificity is unknown. This entry belongs to a study of CD8+ T cells in alopecia areata. Study findings and constraints: Lesional scalp exceeded normal scalp in clonality, especially in alopecia totalis/universalis.

cDNA serving as the sequencing template came from extracted, reverse transcribed RNA. Libraries were prepared by immunoSEQ multiplex PCR; TCRdb keeps only in-frame clonotypes and omits some of them. Found here are 80,000 to 100,000 clones, roughly 41% of them singletons; the top ten hold 1% to 1.5%. This TCR was recovered from a human donor with alopecia areata. The specimen sequenced was CD4+ T cells sorted from blood.

CDR3 nucleotide sequence: TGTGCCAGCAGTTGGGATTATAGCGGGAGGGCCTACGAGCAGTACTTC. This codes for CASSWDYSGRAYEQYF. The chain links TRBV6-5 to TRBJ2-7; 11 bases line up with TRBD2. Losses at the gene ends were 4 bases for V and 2 bases for J; bases not matched to a gene: 7. Per the germline V gene, CDR1 is MNHEY and CDR2 is SVGAGI. There are 16 residues in the CDR3.